Below, 27 T cell receptor beta chains from the same sample are listed, as sequenced in a study of blood T cells in healthy people across ages (dated by TCRdb to between 2014 and 2016). Library preparation used 5' RACE. Sequencing used an Illumina HiSeq 2500. The second PCR ran for about 6 to 12 cycles and used a J-beta primer mix along with a sample-barcoded 5' primer. The public reads were run again by TCRdb, first through fastp at Q25 and then through MiXCR, and only productive beta chains were kept. Rows merge per CDR3 protein into single entries with the most common DNA and genes. The sample contains approximately 1.5 million distinct CDR3 sequences, around 36% of them found a single time. 11% of the sample lies in the top ten. Input material: blood. The receptor source for this set is a woman aged 30 to 39 in good health.

This rearrangement joins TRBV5-5 to TRBJ2-2; possibly TRBD1 for D (6 bases). The germline CDR1 and CDR2 sequences are SGHKS and YYEKEE (reference sequence). The CDR3 sequence is 14 residues long. Deletions cut 7 bases from V and 0 bases from J, with 10 bases between. The DNA for the CDR3 is TGTGCCAGCTTAGGACAGACGAACACCGGGGAGCTGTTTTTT. Translation gives CASLGQTNTGELFF.

This clonotype was seen ten or more times. A junction end diverges from the germline sequence, so it may reflect a read error. The chain uses TRBV5-1 and TRBJ2-7; D possibly uses TRBD1 or TRBD2 (5 bases each). Germline assignment: CDR1 SGHRS and CDR2 YFSETQ. CDR3 length: 13 residues. For the CDR3, the DNA is TGTGCCAGCAGCTTAGGTACTAGGGGAGAGCAGTACTTC. This translates into CASSLGTRGEQYF.

This chain uses TRBV27 with TRBJ1-2; possibly TRBD1 for D (5 bases). CDR3 length equals 13 residues. The germline V gene has CDR1 MNHEY and CDR2 SMNVEV (reference sequence). V was shortened by 4 bases and J by 6 bases, with 12 bases between the two germline ends. The CDR3 loop reads CASSSAGQHGYTF. The DNA of the CDR3 is TGTGCCAGCAGTTCGGCAGGGCAACATGGCTACACCTTC.

As to this clonotype: Germline and junction disagree at one end, which may indicate a read error. This chain uses TRBV9 with TRBJ2-1; D possibly corresponds to TRBD2 (6 bases). Per germline, CDR1 SGDLS and CDR2 YYNGEE. The CDR3 has 15 residues. The CDR3 loop is CASSDRTNGFNEQFF. The CDR3 nucleotides are TGCGCCAGCAGCGATCGGACTAACGGATTCAATGAGCAGTTCTTC.

J is TRBJ2-3 and V is TRBV7-9, with D perhaps matching TRBD2 (6 bases). Per the germline V gene, CDR1 is SEHNR and CDR2 is FQNEAQ (reference sequence). V was trimmed by 1 base and J by 1 base, leaving 12 bases between them. This CDR3 has 16 amino acids. CDR3 loop: CASSLGGSGGTDTQYF. As DNA, the CDR3 is TGTGCCAGCAGCTTAGGGGGTAGCGGCGGCACAGATACGCAGTATTTT.

Points on this clonotype: This may stem from a read error, because a much larger clone lies one nucleotide away. This rearrangement joins TRBV29-1 to TRBJ2-1, with D tentatively TRBD1 (6 bases). The J call is in doubt because the DNA end fits TRBJ2-7 better. CDR3 length: 13 amino acids. Germline V gene data show CDR1 as SQVTM and CDR2 as ANQGSEA. CDR3 region: CSVGGHLSYKQYF. CDR3 nucleotides: TGCAGCGTTGGGGGACACCTGTCCTACAAGCAGTACTTC.

This chain uses TRBV6-1 with TRBJ2-7; D is undetermined. The germline CDR1 and CDR2 sequences are MNHNS and SASEGT. The CDR3 extends over 12 amino acids. Trimming shortened V by 6 bases and J by 4 bases, and 10 bases separated the two germline ends. The CDR3 is CASRIPDYEQYF. CDR3 DNA: TGTGCCAGCAGAATCCCGGATTACGAGCAGTACTTC.

This clonotype occurred a few times. CDR3 residues: CASSGTGMNTEAFF. CDR3 DNA: TGTGCCAGCAGTGGGACAGGCATGAACACTGAAGCTTTCTTT. V gene TRBV2 combines with J gene TRBJ1-1, with 7 bases fitting TRBD1. The J segment lost 0 bases and the V segment lost 4 bases, leaving 2 bases of the junction unmatched. Looked up from germline, CDR1 is SNHLY and CDR2 is FYNNEI. CDR3 length: 14 residues.

This clonotype was counted many times. The chain combines TRBV12-3 or TRBV12-4 with TRBJ2-3; TRBD2 aligns across 8 bases. This CDR3 has 15 residues. After removal of 6 bases from V and 6 bases from J, the junction contained 11 bases not matched to a gene. The CDR3 region is CASRVGTSVADTQYF. DNA for the CDR3: TGTGCCAGCAGGGTCGGGACTAGTGTGGCGGATACGCAGTATTTT.

This clonotype was observed at least ten times. The rearrangement links TRBV2 to TRBJ2-3, with 8 bases that match TRBD2. CDR3 size: 20 residues. The V gene end was trimmed by 2 bases and the J gene end by 3 bases; junction bases not matched to a gene: 19. CDR1 is SNHLY, CDR2 FYNNEI, per germline. CDR3 DNA: TGTGCCAGCAGTGAACTGACACTCGTTTTCGGGCGGGAGGTAACAGATACGCAGTATTTT. Protein: CASSELTLVFGREVTDTQYF. The complete variable domain, with remaining parts taken from reference TRBV2 and TRBJ2-3, reads EPEVTQTPSHQVTQMGQEVILRCVPISNHLYFYWYRQILGQKVEFLVSFYNNEISEKSEIFDDQFSVERPDGSNFTLKIRSTKLEDSAMYFCASSELTLVFGREVTDTQYFGPGTRLTVL.

The chain couples TRBV12-3 or TRBV12-4 to TRBJ1-4; D uncertain. V was trimmed by 2 bases and J by 8 bases, leaving 9 bases between them. This CDR3 is 13 amino acids long. CDR3 sequence (DNA): TGTGCCAGCAGTTTATTGACGTTGGAAAAACTGTTTTTT. Amino acids: CASSLLTLEKLFF.

J is TRBJ2-5 and V is TRBV2; TRBD2 is a possible D gene (5 bases). Per the germline V gene, CDR1 is SNHLY and CDR2 is FYNNEI. V was pared by 3 bases and J by 10 bases, with 15 bases between. The CDR3 has 13 amino acids. In DNA, the CDR3 is TGTGCCAGCAGTGAGGGGTTAGCCGGGAACCAGTACTTC. Its protein is CASSEGLAGNQYF.

A remark on this clonotype: Since a much larger clone is just one base distant, this may be a read error. The rearrangement joins TRBV6-9 to TRBJ2-5; TRBD2 aligns across 11 bases. Germline trimming cut 6 bases from V and 3 bases from J; bases unmatched to any gene: 3. The CDR3 is made up of 14 amino acids. Germline assignment: CDR1 MNHGY and CDR2 SVAAGI. The DNA of the CDR3 is TGTGCCAGCAGATCGACTAGCGGGGAAGAGACCCAGTACTTC. Protein sequence: CASRSTSGEETQYF.

The chain employs TRBV6-5 and TRBJ2-7, with D possibly being TRBD2 (6 bases). The V end lost 8 bases, the J end lost 0 bases, and 17 bases lay between the germline ends. The germline gives CDR1 MNHEY, CDR2 SVGAGI. The CDR3 has 15 residues. DNA of the CDR3: TGTGCCAGCCCCCGGGCGGGACTGGACTCCTACGAGCAGTACTTC. Its protein is CASPRAGLDSYEQYF.

Concerning this clonotype itself: Possible read error: a much larger clone is one base away. The V call is TRBV29-1, the J call TRBJ2-7; 7 bases map to TRBD1. With 7 bases clipped from V and 9 bases from J, the junction kept 9 bases outside the gene matches. This CDR3 comprises 11 residues. In germline, CDR1 is SQVTM, CDR2 ANQGSEA. The CDR3 DNA sequence: TGCAGCGCTTTAGGGGGCGGCGGGCAGTACTTC. It yields the protein CSALGGGGQYF.

The V call is TRBV30, the J call TRBJ1-2; TRBD1 agrees at 9 bases. Germline CDR1 GTSNPN, CDR2 SVGIG (reference sequence). The CDR3 loop spans 16 amino acids. J was trimmed by 3 bases and V by 2 bases; bases with no gene match: 10. The CDR3, as DNA: TGTGCCTGGAGTTCGTTTGACAGGGGGATCGACTATGGCTACACCTTC. Its translation is CAWSSFDRGIDYGYTF.

V is TRBV6-2 or TRBV6-3 and J is TRBJ2-1, with 8 positions matching TRBD2. This CDR3 has 15 amino acids. The germline CDR1 and CDR2 sequences are MNHEY and SVGEGT. V lost 5 bases to trimming and J lost 3 bases; unmatched junction nucleotides: 6. The CDR3 DNA reads TGTGCCAGCAGTCCGGGACTAGGCCACTACAATGAGCAGTTCTTC. As protein: CASSPGLGHYNEQFF.

A few counts support this clonotype. The chain employs TRBV20-1 and TRBJ2-2; D is unclear. Germline lookup yields CDR1 DFQATT and CDR2 SNEGSKA (reference sequence). The CDR3 length is 13 residues. The V and J ends lost 5 bases and 1 base respectively, with 8 bases between them. The CDR3 sequence is CSAEAQNTGELFF. Written as DNA, the CDR3 is TGCAGTGCTGAGGCCCAGAACACCGGGGAGCTGTTTTTT.

This rearrangement joins TRBV5-5 to TRBJ2-7; TRBD1 aligns across 7 bases. CDR1 is SGHKS and CDR2 is YYEKEE in the germline V gene (reference sequence). The CDR3 has 13 amino acids. After removal of 4 bases from V and 4 bases from J, the junction contained 5 bases not matched to a gene. Written as DNA, the CDR3 is TGTGCCAGCAGCCCCTGGACAGGTTACGAGCAGTACTTC. Translating it yields CASSPWTGYEQYF.

Only a few counts were recorded for this clonotype. V gene TRBV7-9 combines with J gene TRBJ2-5; no clear D gene. Germline loops: CDR1 SEHNR, CDR2 FQNEAQ (reference sequence). Trimming took 0 bases from V and 4 from J, leaving 9 bases between them. The CDR3 consists of 14 residues. The CDR3 nucleotides are TGTGCCAGCAGCTTAGCGAACGCTGTAGAGACCCAGTACTTC. This sequence encodes CASSLANAVETQYF.

This clonotype was observed many times. This chain connects TRBV7-9 to TRBJ2-3; 8 nucleotides match TRBD1. The CDR3 contains 13 residues. The germline CDR1 and CDR2 sequences are SEHNR and FQNEAQ (reference sequence). The V and J ends lost 5 bases and 4 bases, in that order; junction bases with no gene match: 2. CDR3 sequence reads: CASSPTGADTQYF. The DNA of the CDR3 is TGTGCCAGCAGCCCGACAGGGGCAGATACGCAGTATTTT.

The chain employs TRBV7-3 and TRBJ2-3; 9 bases are shared with TRBD2. The germline gives CDR1 SGHTA, CDR2 FQGTGA. V gave up 2 bases and J gave up 5 bases; unmatched junction bases: 5. This CDR3 spans 15 amino acids. CDR3 loop: CASSLSSGVGDTQYF. The CDR3 region has the DNA TGTGCCAGCAGCTTATCTAGCGGGGTTGGAGATACGCAGTATTTT.

The chain employs TRBV4-1 and TRBJ2-3, with 8 positions matching TRBD1. Germline CDR1 reads MGHRA; CDR2 reads YSYEKL. V was clipped by 4 bases and J by 3 bases; unmatched bases: 9. The CDR3 spans 16 residues. The CDR3 DNA follows: TGCGCCAGCAGCCTTGCTCTGGGACAGGCGACAGATACGCAGTATTTT. Translation: CASSLALGQATDTQYF.

This clonotype was seen only a few times. J is TRBJ1-5 and V is TRBV27; 9 bases are shared with TRBD1. The CDR3 runs to 17 residues. V shed 5 bases and J 6 bases; nucleotides not matched to a gene: 14. Germline assignment: CDR1 MNHEY and CDR2 SMNVEV (reference sequence). CDR3 loop: CASSLQGAGLGVQPQHF. The CDR3, as DNA: TGTGCCAGCAGTCTACAGGGGGCAGGTCTGGGGGTTCAGCCCCAGCATTTT.

This chain joins TRBV28 and TRBJ2-1; 7 bases fit TRBD2. CDR3 length equals 15 residues. CDR1 and CDR2 from the germline V gene are MDHEN and SYDVKM. With 6 bases clipped from V and 2 bases from J, the junction kept 7 bases outside the gene matches. The CDR3 sequence is CASRPGGMAYNEQFF. Here the CDR3 DNA reads TGTGCCAGCAGGCCGGGGGGAATGGCCTACAATGAGCAGTTCTTC. Full variable domain (remainder filled in from reference TRBV28 and TRBJ2-1): DVKVTQSSRYLVKRTGEKVFLECVQDMDHENMFWYRQDPGLGLRLIYFSYDVKMKEKGDIPEGYSVSREKKERFSLILESASTNQTSMYLCASRPGGMAYNEQFFGPGTRLTVL.

This clonotype has a handful of counts. The J gene is TRBJ2-1, the V gene TRBV2, with 9 bases fitting TRBD2. CDR3 length equals 13 residues. CDR1 is SNHLY, CDR2 FYNNEI, per germline. CDR3 in amino acids: CASGGLPGNEQFF. The CDR3 DNA reads as TGTGCGAGCGGGGGGCTCCCTGGGAATGAGCAGTTCTTC.

This sequence joins TRBV28 and TRBJ2-7; unclear D gene. Trimming stripped 3 bases from V and 12 bases from J, with 15 bases between. Germline CDR1 reads MDHEN; CDR2 reads SYDVKM. The CDR3 spans 12 residues. The DNA of the CDR3 is TGTGCCAGCAGTTTTGATCGGGCTCTTCTGTACTTC. Its translation: CASSFDRALLYF.